This T cell receptor beta chain was sequenced for a study of T cell repertoires in cytomegalovirus infection. Study background: Well-studied HLA-B-restricted epitopes and recently identified HLA-C-restricted epitopes of CMV were both used in the study. Shared public TCR beta signatures pointed to both CMV infection and a matching HLA type. Overall study findings and caveats: HLA-C-restricted, CMV-specific TCR beta clonotypes were dominant ex vivo. Individuals carrying CMV plus the relevant HLA were identified by cumulative frequency of public TCR beta families.

TCRdb re-analysed the reads in MiXCR, keeping a single row per CDR3 protein. The data contain about 220,000 distinct CDR3 sequences, less than 50% of them singletons. Concerning this clonotype itself: The antigen is not known.

Trimming stripped 9 bases from V and 5 bases from J, with 19 bases between. The CDR3 is 15 residues long. Germline loops: CDR1 MNHEY, CDR2 SVGAGI. The source material was CD8+ T cells from cultured PBMCs, sampled from culture after CMV antigen stimulation. This clonotype was sampled from a human donor in good health (CMV status not recorded). Some clones in this sample may be carry-over from other donors' samples. The chain uses TRBV6-5 and TRBJ2-2, with no clear D. The CDR3: CASSVVYEGTGELFF. The CDR3 coding sequence is TGTGCCAGTTCGGTGGTGTATGAAGGGACCGGGGAGCTGTTTTTT.